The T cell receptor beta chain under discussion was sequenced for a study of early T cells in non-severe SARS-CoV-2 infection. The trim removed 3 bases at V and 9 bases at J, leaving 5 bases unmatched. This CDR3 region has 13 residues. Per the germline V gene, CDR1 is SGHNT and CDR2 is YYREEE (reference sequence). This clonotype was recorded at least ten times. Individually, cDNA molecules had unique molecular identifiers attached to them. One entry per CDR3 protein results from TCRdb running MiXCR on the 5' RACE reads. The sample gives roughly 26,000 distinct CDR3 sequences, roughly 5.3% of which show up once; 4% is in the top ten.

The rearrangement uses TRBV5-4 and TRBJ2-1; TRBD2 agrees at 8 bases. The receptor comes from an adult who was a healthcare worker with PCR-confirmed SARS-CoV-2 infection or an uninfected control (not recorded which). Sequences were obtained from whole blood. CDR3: CASSSGGTGEQFF. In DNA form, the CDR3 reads TGTGCCAGCAGCTCGGGGGGGACTGGTGAGCAGTTCTTC.